The clone carrying this T cell receptor (beta chain) was picked up a small number of times. Its antigen is currently unknown. Criteria for exclusion of patients were uncontrolled infection, other autoimmune disease, pregnancy or lactation. This entry comes from a study of T cells in Graves' hyperthyroidism and ophthalmopathy. General study points: For ophthalmopathy, model prediction preceded onset by a median about 6 months.

Amplification yielded TCR beta CDR3 regions, with RNA transcripts as the source. The HTBI set primed first-round TCR CDR3 RT-PCR. Using its own MiXCR run on the multiplex PCR reads, TCRdb lists one record per CDR3 protein. The sample contains hundreds of thousands of distinct CDR3 sequences, roughly a sixth of which appear only once. Germline CDR1 and CDR2: SGHNT and YENEEA. The CDR3 loop spans 10 amino acids. V was clipped by 7 bases and J by 5 bases, with 3 bases between them. The specimen sequenced was blood. The rearrangement uses TRBV11-3 and TRBJ2-1; D is ambiguous. This TCR was recovered from a woman aged 50 to 65 with Graves' hyperthyroidism that later progressed to Graves' ophthalmopathy. CDR3 sequence (DNA): TGTGCCAGCACCCACAATGAGCAGTTCTTC. Protein product: CASTHNEQFF. Complete variable domain (other parts from reference TRBV11-3 and TRBJ2-1): EAGVVQSPRYKIIEKKQPVAFWCNPISGHNTLYWYLQNLGQGPELLIRYENEEAVDDSQLPKDRFSAERLKGVDSTLKIQPAELGDSAVYLCASTHNEQFFGPGTRLTVL.